This TCR beta chain was profiled in a study of beta chain features in type 1 diabetes. Since all of the isolated RNA was reverse transcribed, expressed TCRB transcripts were what got sequenced. Data came from immunoSEQ multiplex PCR; TCRdb stores just in-frame clones and leaves some out. The table has around 250,000 clones, roughly 25% seen once. V was pared by 2 bases and J by 3 bases, with 12 bases between. CDR1 and CDR2 (germline): SGHRS, YFSETQ. The CDR3 is made up of 14 amino acids. Sorted populations all had greater than 98% purity. Study-wide findings and caveats: There was a moderate but significant shortening of TCRB CDR3s in all four CD4+ subsets of Type 1 diabetes patients.

Comments on this clone: Its target is not known.

Sequenced sample: naive CD4+ T cells from blood. This TCR came from a woman aged 30 to 39 with type 1 diabetes. The V gene is TRBV5-1, the J gene TRBJ2-7; TRBD1 might be the D (5 bases). CDR3 sequence reads: CASSFNAQDYEQYF. The CDR3 DNA sequence: TGCGCCAGCAGCTTCAACGCACAGGACTACGAGCAGTACTTC.